This T cell receptor (beta chain) was identified during a study of human T cells and chemical hapten exposure. Turning to the study itself: Patients additionally received therapeutic doses of diphenylcyclopropenone on the scalp once a week, and this continued throughout the approximately 25-week study.

Broader study findings: Sensitization with DPC brought no change to TCRs above 1 in 1000 in frequency.

Time point in this sample: pre-sensitization, week 0. Noted treatment: therapeutic diphenylcyclopropenone sensitization with weekly scalp DPC. This clonotype has a handful of counts. The antigen remains undetermined. MiXCR, applied by TCRdb to the RACE reads, yields one record per CDR3 protein. The sample includes 190,000 or so distinct CDR3 sequences, under 35% of them seen just once. Germline V lookup: CDR1 MNHNS, CDR2 SASEGT. V lost 6 bases and J 2 bases, leaving 11 bases between the germline ends. The CDR3 spans 14 residues. The specimen comprised whole blood, sampled in connection with sensitization to the hapten diphenylcyclopropenone (DPC). This chain connects TRBV6-1 to TRBJ1-5; weak D call: TRBD1 (5 bases). The receptor was derived from a woman aged 25-40 years with alopecia areata. Some clones in this sample may be carry-over from other donors' samples. The CDR3 nucleotides read TGTGCCAGCAGATACGACAGTGGCAATCAGCCCCAGCATTTT. Its translation is CASRYDSGNQPQHF.